This TCR beta chain was documented in a study of blood T cell repertoires in COVID-19. Study summary: Samples representing acute and convalescent COVID-19 were sourced from the United States, Italy and Spain. Sources were T cells, B-cell-depleted T cells, or PBMCs; the material itself was cDNA or gDNA.

In the source study's methods: The authors estimated nucleated cell counts from reference gene primer amplification. Repertoires were generated with immunoSEQ multiplex PCR, while TCRdb's copy carries only in-frame clones and drops some. Clone size and the V and J calls come from that table; the DNA yielded D and trimming. The data hold some 83,000 clones, with over 80% observed a single time. The clonotype originates from a man aged 45 to 65 with acute or convalescent COVID-19. Sample: peripheral blood.

As DNA, the CDR3 is TGCAGCGTTGCCCCTACCGCTGGGCATGGACTAGCGTCCTACAATGAGCAGTTCTTC. Its translation: CSVAPTAGHGLASYNEQFF. V gene TRBV29-1 combines with J gene TRBJ2-1, with TRBD2 matching over 9 bases. J gave up 1 base and V 4 bases, and 17 bases lay outside the gene matches. Germline CDR1 is SQVTM and CDR2 is ANQGSEA. This CDR3 region has 19 residues.